The sequence of this T cell receptor beta chain was determined in a study of T-cell reconstitution after alpha-beta-depleted transplantation in children. Regarding the study as a whole: Surviving recipient T cells and thymic progenitors underlay high day-60 TCRbeta diversity in some patients. Alpha-beta T cells present about two months after transplant were reported to originate from several hundred expanded graft clones. Among T cells one year after transplant, newly produced cells accounted for most counts and diversity.

The table lists this clonotype with many counts. Antigen: not known. The library targeted TCRbeta and was prepared with unique molecular identifiers. TCRdb re-called the PCR reads with MiXCR, one entry per CDR3 protein. The sample consists of over 15,000 distinct CDR3 sequences, about 7.7% of them appearing once. Germline loops: CDR1 SEHNR, CDR2 FQNEAQ (reference sequence). V lost 3 bases and J lost 3, with 8 bases in between. The CDR3 is made up of 13 amino acids. This chain uses TRBV7-9 with TRBJ1-1; no clear D. This clonotype was sampled from a boy less than two years old who had a stem cell transplant for Wiskott-Aldrich syndrome, so the T cells may come from the graft donor. The source was PBMCs, mostly from graft donor cells, collected 60 days after TCRalphabeta/CD19-depleted stem cell transplant. CDR3 residues: CASSFLSDTEAFF. In DNA form, the CDR3 reads TGTGCCAGCAGCTTTTTGTCAGACACTGAAGCTTTCTTT.